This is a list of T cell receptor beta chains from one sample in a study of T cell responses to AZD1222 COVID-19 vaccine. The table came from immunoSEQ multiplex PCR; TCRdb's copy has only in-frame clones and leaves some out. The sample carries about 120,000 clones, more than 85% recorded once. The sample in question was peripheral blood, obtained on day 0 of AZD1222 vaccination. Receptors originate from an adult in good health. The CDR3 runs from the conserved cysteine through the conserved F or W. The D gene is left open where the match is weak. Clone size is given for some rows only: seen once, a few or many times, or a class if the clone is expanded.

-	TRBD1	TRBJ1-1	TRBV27	CASGDRDYTEAFF	TGTGCCAGCGGCGACAGGGATTATACTGAAGCTTTCTTT
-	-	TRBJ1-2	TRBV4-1	CASSQQAIKTGSNYGYTF	TGCGCCAGCAGCCAACAAGCCATTAAGACAGGCAGTAACTATGGCTACACCTTC
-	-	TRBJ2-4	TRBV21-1	CARVNRFLAKNIQYF	TGTGCCAGGGTCAACAGGTTCCTAGCCAAAAACATTCAGTACTTC
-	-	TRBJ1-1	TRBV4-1	CASSQGLQEQNTEAFF	TGCGCCAGCAGCCAGGGGTTACAGGAACAGAACACTGAAGCTTTCTTT
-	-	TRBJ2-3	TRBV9	CASSAPGTDTQYF	TGTGCCAGCAGCGCCCCCGGCACAGATACGCAGTATTTT
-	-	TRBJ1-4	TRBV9	CASSLGSYLNEKLFF	TGTGCCAGCAGCTTAGGCAGCTATCTGAATGAAAAACTGTTTTTT
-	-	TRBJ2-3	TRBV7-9	CASSLAPGTDTQYF	TGTGCCAGCAGCTTAGCCCCGGGCACAGATACGCAGTATTTT
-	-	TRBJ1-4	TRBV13	CASSFDGSKGKLFF	TGTGCCAGCAGTTTTGACGGAAGTAAGGGAAAACTGTTTTTT
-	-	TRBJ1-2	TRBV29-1	CSVGAGDGYTF	TGCAGCGTTGGGGCAGGGGATGGCTACACCTTC
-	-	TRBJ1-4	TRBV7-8	CASSPTGRLPEKLFF	TGTGCCAGCAGCCCAACAGGGCGCCTTCCCGAAAAACTGTTTTTT
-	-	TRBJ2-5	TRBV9	CASSAQETQYF	TGTGCCAGCAGCGCACAAGAGACCCAGTACTTC
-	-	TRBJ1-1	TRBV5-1	CASSLEGINPSSEAFF	TGCGCCAGCAGCTTGGAAGGGATTAATCCTTCCAGTGAAGCTTTCTTT
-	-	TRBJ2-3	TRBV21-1	CASSKASTDTQYF	TGTGCCAGCAGCAAAGCAAGCACAGATACGCAGTATTTT
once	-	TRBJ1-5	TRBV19	CASSIGRGAVSQPQHF	TGTGCCAGTAGTATCGGGCGGGGGGCGGTAAGTCAGCCCCAGCATTTT
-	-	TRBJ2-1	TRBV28	CASSSPVAELYNEQFF	TGTGCCAGCAGTTCCCCTGTCGCGGAACTCTACAATGAGCAGTTCTTC
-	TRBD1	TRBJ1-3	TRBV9	CASSATGTGNTIYF	TGTGCCAGCAGCGCCACCGGGACAGGGAACACCATATATTTT
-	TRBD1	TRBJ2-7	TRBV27	CASSLWDRREQYF	TGTGCCAGCAGTTTATGGGACAGAAGGGAGCAGTACTTC
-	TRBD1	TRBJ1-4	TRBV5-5	CASSLGQGSEKLFF	TGTGCCAGCTCCTTGGGACAGGGGTCTGAAAAACTGTTTTTT
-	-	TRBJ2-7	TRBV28	CASSFDISSYEQYF	TGTGCCAGCAGTTTTGACATAAGCTCCTACGAGCAGTACTTC
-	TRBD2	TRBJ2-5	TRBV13	CASSKRTSQETQYF	TGTGCCAGCAGCAAGAGGACTAGCCAAGAGACCCAGTACTTC
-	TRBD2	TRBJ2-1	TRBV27	CASSFAGGSSYNEQFF	TGTGCCAGCAGTTTCGCGGGGGGGAGCTCCTACAATGAGCAGTTCTTC
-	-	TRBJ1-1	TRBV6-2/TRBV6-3	CASSSWFQAFF	TGTGCCAGCAGTTCTTGGTTTCAGGCTTTCTTT
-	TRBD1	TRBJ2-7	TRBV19	CASSKGAFYEQYF	TGTGCCAGTAGTAAGGGGGCCTTCTACGAGCAGTACTTC